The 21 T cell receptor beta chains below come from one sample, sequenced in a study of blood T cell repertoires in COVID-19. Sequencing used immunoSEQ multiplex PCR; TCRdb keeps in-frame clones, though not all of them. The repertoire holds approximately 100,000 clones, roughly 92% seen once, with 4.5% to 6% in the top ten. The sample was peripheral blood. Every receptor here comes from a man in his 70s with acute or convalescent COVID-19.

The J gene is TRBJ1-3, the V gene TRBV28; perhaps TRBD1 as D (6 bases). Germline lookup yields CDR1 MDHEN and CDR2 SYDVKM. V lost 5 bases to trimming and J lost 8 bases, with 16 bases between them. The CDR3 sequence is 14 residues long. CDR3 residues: CASSLYTGTHTIYF. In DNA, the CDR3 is TGTGCCAGCAGTCTTTATACAGGGACACACACCATATATTTT. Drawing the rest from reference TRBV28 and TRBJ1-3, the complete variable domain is DVKVTQSSRYLVKRTGEKVFLECVQDMDHENMFWYRQDPGLGLRLIYFSYDVKMKEKGDIPEGYSVSREKKERFSLILESASTNQTSMYLCASSLYTGTHTIYFGEGSWLTVV.

The CDR3 bases are TGTGCCAGCAGTTACTCGATAAAGGCCTCAGGGATAGGCTACACCTTC. Translated: CASSYSIKASGIGYTF. This chain joins TRBV6-6 and TRBJ1-2; maybe TRBD1 (5 bases). Trimming removed 0 bases from V and 8 bases from J, with 19 bases in between. From germline, CDR1 is MNHNY and CDR2 SVGAGI (reference sequence). The CDR3 is 16 amino acids.

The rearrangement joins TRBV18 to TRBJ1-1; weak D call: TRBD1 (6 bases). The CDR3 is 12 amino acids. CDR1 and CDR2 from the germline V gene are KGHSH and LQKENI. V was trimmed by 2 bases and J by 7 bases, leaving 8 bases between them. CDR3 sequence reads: CASSPRGGEAFF. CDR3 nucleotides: TGTGCCAGCTCACCAAGGGGGGGTGAAGCTTTCTTT.

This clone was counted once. Here the CDR3 DNA reads TGTGCCAGCAGTACCACGGCGGACACCGGGGAGCTGTTTTTT. Amino acids: CASSTTADTGELFF. The chain joins TRBV9 to TRBJ2-2, with D unclear. V shed 5 bases and J shed 3 bases, with 11 bases lying between them. The germline CDR1 and CDR2 sequences are SGDLS and YYNGEE. The CDR3 loop spans 14 amino acids.

The CDR3: CASSLDLSGAGGHNEQFF. For the CDR3, the DNA is TGTGCCAGCAGCTTAGATCTCAGTGGAGCGGGGGGGCATAATGAGCAGTTCTTC. The V and J genes are TRBV11-3 and TRBJ2-1, with TRBD2 identical over 10 bases. Germline V CDR1 and CDR2: SGHNT, YENEEA. Trimming cost V 0 bases and J 7 bases; bases outside gene matches: 12. The CDR3 runs to 18 residues.

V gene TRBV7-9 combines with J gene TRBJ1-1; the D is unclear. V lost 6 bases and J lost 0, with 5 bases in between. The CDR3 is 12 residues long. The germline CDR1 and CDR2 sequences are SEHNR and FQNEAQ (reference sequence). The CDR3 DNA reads TGTGCCAGCAGTCCCTTGAACACTGAAGCTTTCTTT. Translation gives CASSPLNTEAFF.

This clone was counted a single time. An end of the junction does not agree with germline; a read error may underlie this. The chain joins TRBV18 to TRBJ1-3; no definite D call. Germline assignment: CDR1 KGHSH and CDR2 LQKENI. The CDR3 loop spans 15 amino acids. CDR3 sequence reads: CAISPYAPGGNTIYF. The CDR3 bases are TGTGCCATCTCACCCTACGCTCCGGGGGGAAACACCATATATTTT.

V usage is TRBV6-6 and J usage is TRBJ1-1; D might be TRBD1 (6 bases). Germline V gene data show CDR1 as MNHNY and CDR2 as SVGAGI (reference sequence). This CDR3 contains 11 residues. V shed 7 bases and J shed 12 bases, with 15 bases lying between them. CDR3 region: CASIGGPLSFF. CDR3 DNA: TGTGCCAGCATCGGGGGGCCACTTTCTTTCTTT.

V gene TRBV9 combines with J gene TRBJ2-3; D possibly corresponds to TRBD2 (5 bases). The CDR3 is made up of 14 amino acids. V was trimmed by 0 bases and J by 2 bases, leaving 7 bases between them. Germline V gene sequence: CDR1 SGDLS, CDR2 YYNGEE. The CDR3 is CASSVEGATDTQYF. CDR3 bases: TGTGCCAGCAGCGTAGAGGGAGCCACAGATACGCAGTATTTT.

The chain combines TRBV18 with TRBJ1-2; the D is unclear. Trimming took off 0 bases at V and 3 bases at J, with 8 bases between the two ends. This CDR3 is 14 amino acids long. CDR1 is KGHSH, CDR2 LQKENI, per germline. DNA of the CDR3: TGTGCCAGCTCACCACCCTCAGTTGACTATGGCTACACCTTC. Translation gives CASSPPSVDYGYTF.

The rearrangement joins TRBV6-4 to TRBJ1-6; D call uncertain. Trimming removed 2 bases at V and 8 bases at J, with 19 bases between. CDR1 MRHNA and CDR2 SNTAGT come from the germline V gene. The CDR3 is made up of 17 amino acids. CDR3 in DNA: TGTGCCAGCAGTGACCCAACCGGGAGGGCATCGGATTCACCCCTCCACTTT. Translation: CASSDPTGRASDSPLHF.

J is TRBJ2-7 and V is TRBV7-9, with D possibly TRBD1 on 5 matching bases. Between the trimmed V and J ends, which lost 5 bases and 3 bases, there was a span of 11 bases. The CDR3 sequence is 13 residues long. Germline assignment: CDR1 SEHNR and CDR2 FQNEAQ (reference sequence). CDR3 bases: TGTGCCAGCAGCGGACGACAGCGCTACGAGCAGTACTTC. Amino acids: CASSGRQRYEQYF.

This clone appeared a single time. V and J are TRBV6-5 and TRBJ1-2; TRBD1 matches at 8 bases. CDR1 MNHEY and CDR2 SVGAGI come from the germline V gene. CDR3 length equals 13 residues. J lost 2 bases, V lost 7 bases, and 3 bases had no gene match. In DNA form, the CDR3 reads TGTGCCAGCAAAAGACAGGGGAACTATGGCTACACCTTC. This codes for CASKRQGNYGYTF.

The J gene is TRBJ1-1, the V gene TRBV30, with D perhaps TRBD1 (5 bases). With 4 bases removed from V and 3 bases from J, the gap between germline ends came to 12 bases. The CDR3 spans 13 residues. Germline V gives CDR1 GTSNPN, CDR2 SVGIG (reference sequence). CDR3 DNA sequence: TGTGCCTGGAAGGTGTCAGGGTACACTGAAGCTTTCTTT. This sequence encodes CAWKVSGYTEAFF.

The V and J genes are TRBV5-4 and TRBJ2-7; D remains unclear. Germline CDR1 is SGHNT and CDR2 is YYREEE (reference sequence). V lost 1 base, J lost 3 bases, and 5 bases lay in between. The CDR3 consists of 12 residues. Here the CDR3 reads CASSLSGYEQYF. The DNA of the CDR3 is TGTGCCAGCAGCTTGTCCGGCTACGAGCAGTACTTC.

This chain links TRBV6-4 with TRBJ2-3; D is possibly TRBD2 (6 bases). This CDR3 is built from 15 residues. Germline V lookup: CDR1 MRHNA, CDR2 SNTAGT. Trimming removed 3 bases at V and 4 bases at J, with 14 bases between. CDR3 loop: CASSDRLGEADTQYF. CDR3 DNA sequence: TGTGCCAGCAGTGATCGGCTGGGGGAGGCAGATACGCAGTATTTT.

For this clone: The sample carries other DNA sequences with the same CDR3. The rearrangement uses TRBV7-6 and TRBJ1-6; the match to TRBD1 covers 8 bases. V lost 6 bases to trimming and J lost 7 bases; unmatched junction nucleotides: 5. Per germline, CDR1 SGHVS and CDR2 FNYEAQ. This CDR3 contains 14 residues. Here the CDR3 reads CASSLQGGNSPLHF. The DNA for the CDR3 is TGTGCCAGCAGTCTACAGGGGGGAAATTCACCCCTCCACTTT.

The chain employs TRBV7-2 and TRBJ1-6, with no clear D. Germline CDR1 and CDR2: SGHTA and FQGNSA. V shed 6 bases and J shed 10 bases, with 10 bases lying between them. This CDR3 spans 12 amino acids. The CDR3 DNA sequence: TGTGCCAGCAGGCCGGCGGGGTCACCCCTCCACTTT. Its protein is CASRPAGSPLHF. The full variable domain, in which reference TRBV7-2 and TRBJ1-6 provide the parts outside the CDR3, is GAGVSQSPSNKVTEKGKDVELRCDPISGHTALYWYRQSLGQGLEFLIYFQGNSAPDKSGLPSDRFSAERTGGSVSTLTIQRTQQEDSAVYLCASRPAGSPLHFGNGTRLTVT.

Written as DNA, the CDR3 is TGTGCCAGCAGCTTTTCGACAGGGGCAGGAAACACCATATATTTT. Its translation is CASSFSTGAGNTIYF. The rearrangement uses TRBV11-2 and TRBJ1-3; 8 bases line up with TRBD1. The junction had 5 bases not matched to a gene; V was cut back by 3 bases and J by 4 bases. Germline CDR1 reads SGHAT; CDR2 reads FQNNGV. CDR3 length: 15 amino acids.

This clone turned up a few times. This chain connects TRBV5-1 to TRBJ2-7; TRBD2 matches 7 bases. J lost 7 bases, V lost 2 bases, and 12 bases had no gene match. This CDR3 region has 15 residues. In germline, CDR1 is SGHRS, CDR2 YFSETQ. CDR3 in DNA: TGCGCCAGCAGCTTAACCCCCGGGACTACCCAAGAGCAGTACTTC. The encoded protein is CASSLTPGTTQEQYF.

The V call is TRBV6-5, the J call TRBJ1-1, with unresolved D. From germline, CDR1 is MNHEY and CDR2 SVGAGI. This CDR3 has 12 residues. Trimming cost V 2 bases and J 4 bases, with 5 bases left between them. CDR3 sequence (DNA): TGTGCCAGCAGTTACGGAGGCACTGAAGCTTTCTTT. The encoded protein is CASSYGGTEAFF.